The present TCR beta chain was sequenced within a study of prognosis after radiotherapy for stage I lung cancer. TCR beta CDR3 amplification from genomic DNA was performed by two-round multiplex PCR. First-round PCR, the initial amplification, used primers specific to each TRBV and TRBJ gene. Each CDR3 protein is one row after TCRdb ran MiXCR on the multiplex PCR reads. The table lists 11,000 to 15,000 distinct CDR3 sequences, about 60% of them singletons. V shed 6 bases, J shed 3 bases, and the junction held 4 bases outside the gene matches. The germline V gene has CDR1 SNHLY and CDR2 FYNNEI. This CDR3 spans 13 amino acids.

The receptor's source is a donor over 45 with non-small cell lung cancer. This chain links TRBV2 with TRBJ1-2; TRBD1 aligns across 7 bases. Specimen: PBMCs, collected before or after stereotactic body radiation therapy (not recorded which). The CDR3 DNA is TGTGCCAGCAGGGCTGGACAGGACTATGGCTACACCTTC. Protein sequence: CASRAGQDYGYTF.